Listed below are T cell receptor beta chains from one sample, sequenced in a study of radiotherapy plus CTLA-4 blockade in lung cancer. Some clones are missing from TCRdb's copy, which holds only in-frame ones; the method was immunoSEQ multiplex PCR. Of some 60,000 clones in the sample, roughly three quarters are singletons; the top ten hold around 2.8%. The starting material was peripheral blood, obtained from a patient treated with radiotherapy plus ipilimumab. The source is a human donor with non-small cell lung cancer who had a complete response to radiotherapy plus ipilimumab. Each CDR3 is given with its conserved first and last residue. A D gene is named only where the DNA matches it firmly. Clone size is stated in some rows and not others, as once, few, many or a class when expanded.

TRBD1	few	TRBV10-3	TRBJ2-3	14	CAISAGGEADTQYF	TGTGCCATCAGTGCAGGGGGCGAGGCAGATACGCAGTATTTT
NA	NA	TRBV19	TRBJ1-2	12	CASSEQLGGYTF	TGTGCCAGTAGTGAACAGCTTGGTGGCTACACCTTC
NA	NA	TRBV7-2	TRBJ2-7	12	CASRKRGGEQYF	TGTGCCAGCAGGAAAAGGGGAGGTGAGCAGTACTTC
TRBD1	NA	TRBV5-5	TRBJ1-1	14	CASSQMTGGTEAFF	TGCGCCAGCAGCCAAATGACAGGGGGCACTGAAGCTTTCTTT
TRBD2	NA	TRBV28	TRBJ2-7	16	CASSLSGTSGSYEQYF	TGTGCCAGCAGTTTGTCCGGGACTAGCGGCTCCTACGAGCAGTACTTC
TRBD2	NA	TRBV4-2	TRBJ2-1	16	CASSQELLAAYNEQFF	TGTGCCAGCAGCCAAGAACTACTAGCGGCTTACAATGAGCAGTTCTTC
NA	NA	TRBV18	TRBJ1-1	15	CASSPGRGLNTEAFF	TGTGCCAGCTCCCCGGGGAGGGGTCTGAACACTGAAGCTTTCTTT
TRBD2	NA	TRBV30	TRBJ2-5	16	CACTRTSGGYQETQYF	TGTGCCTGCACCCGGACTAGCGGGGGGTACCAAGAGACCCAGTACTTC
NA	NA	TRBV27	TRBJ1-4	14	CASSLQGFGEKLFF	TGTGCCAGCAGTTTACAGGGGTTCGGTGAAAAACTGTTTTTT
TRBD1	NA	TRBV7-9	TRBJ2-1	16	CAIRWDRGGYYNEQFF	TGTGCCATCAGATGGGACAGGGGGGGGTACTACAATGAGCAGTTCTTC
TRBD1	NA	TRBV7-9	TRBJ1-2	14	CASSPGGLSYGYTF	TGTGCCAGCAGCCCAGGGGGTCTGAGCTATGGCTACACCTTC
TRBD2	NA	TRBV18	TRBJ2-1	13	CASSPVERGEQFF	TGTGCCAGCTCACCGGTAGAGCGGGGTGAGCAGTTCTTC
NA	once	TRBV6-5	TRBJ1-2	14	CASSYSEAGYGYTF	TGTGCCAGCAGTTACTCAGAGGCCGGGTATGGCTACACCTTC
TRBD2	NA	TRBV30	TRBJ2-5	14	CAWSASGSGKTQYF	TGTGCCTGGAGTGCTAGCGGGAGCGGAAAGACCCAGTACTTC
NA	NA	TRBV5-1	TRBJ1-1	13	CASSLAGGAEAFF	TGCGCCAGCAGCTTGGCTGGGGGCGCTGAAGCTTTCTTT
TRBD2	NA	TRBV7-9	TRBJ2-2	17	CASSDPLAGPNTGELFF	TGTGCCAGCAGCGATCCTCTAGCGGGGCCGAACACCGGGGAGCTGTTTTTT
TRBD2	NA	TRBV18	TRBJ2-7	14	CASSQTSGTYEQYF	TGTGCCAGCTCACAGACTAGCGGTACCTACGAGCAGTACTTC